A single sample gave rise to the 17 T cell receptor beta chains below, sequenced in a study of control samples from healthy donors and cancer patients. TCRdb keeps only in-frame clones here, not all; method: immunoSEQ multiplex PCR. The sample lists some 120,000 clones, around 87% occurring once. Sequenced input: PBMCs. All receptors derive from a woman in her 50s with colorectal cancer.

V usage is TRBV10-3 and J usage is TRBJ1-2; 10 bases are shared with TRBD1. The germline gives CDR1 ENHRY, CDR2 SYGVKD. J was trimmed by 6 bases and V by 1 base; bases with no gene match: 2. The CDR3 loop spans 14 amino acids. CDR3 DNA: TGTGCCATCAGTGAGTTGGACAGGGGGGATGGCTACACCTTC. Encoded protein: CAISELDRGDGYTF.

This clone came up once. The V call is TRBV30, the J call TRBJ1-3; perhaps TRBD1 as D (5 bases). The CDR3 contains 14 residues. Germline V CDR1 and CDR2: GTSNPN, SVGIG (reference sequence). The V gene lost 3 bases and the J gene lost 4 bases, with 13 bases spanning the gap. The CDR3 region is CAWSFQGLGNTIYF. In DNA form, the CDR3 reads TGTGCCTGGAGCTTTCAGGGTCTAGGAAACACCATATATTTT.

The chain carries TRBV5-1 and TRBJ2-2; possible D gene TRBD2, 6 bases. This CDR3 contains 17 residues. Germline V gives CDR1 SGHRS, CDR2 YFSETQ. V was trimmed by 0 bases and J by 6 bases, leaving 18 bases between them. In nucleotides, the CDR3 is TGCGCCAGCAGCTTGGCCCCCTCTCGGGGGTTTGCCGGGGAGCTGTTTTTT. Protein product: CASSLAPSRGFAGELFF.

V is TRBV24-1 and J is TRBJ2-2; 8 nucleotides align to TRBD1. From germline, CDR1 is KGHDR and CDR2 SFDVKD. The CDR3 consists of 16 residues. Trimming removed 4 bases from V and 2 bases from J; junction bases left unmatched: 5. CDR3 protein: CATSDLGQENTGELFF. The CDR3 DNA sequence: TGTGCCACCAGTGACCTGGGACAGGAAAACACCGGGGAGCTGTTTTTT.

The V and J genes are TRBV9 and TRBJ2-5; D is undetermined. The V and J ends lost 3 bases and 1 base respectively, with 10 bases between them. From germline, CDR1 is SGDLS and CDR2 YYNGEE. The CDR3 runs 14 residues. The chain's CDR3 is CASSGLGGQETQYF. The CDR3 bases are TGTGCCAGCAGCGGGCTGGGCGGCCAAGAGACCCAGTACTTC.

This chain uses TRBV4-1 with TRBJ2-3; TRBD2 matches 8 bases. Germline V gene sequence: CDR1 MGHRA, CDR2 YSYEKL. The CDR3 covers 15 residues. The junction had 5 bases not matched to a gene; V was cut back by 0 bases and J by 6 bases. In DNA, the CDR3 is TGCGCCAGCAGCCAAGAGGCTAGCGGGCCGGATACGCAGTATTTT. This sequence encodes CASSQEASGPDTQYF.

The table lists this clone with a count of one. This rearrangement joins TRBV5-4 to TRBJ2-1; TRBD2 matches at 15 bases. CDR3 length: 17 amino acids. V lost 4 bases, J lost 4 bases, and 6 bases stayed unmatched. Germline V CDR1 and CDR2: SGHNT, YYREEE (reference sequence). The CDR3 DNA reads TGTGCCAGCAGCCCCGGACTAGCGGGGGGGAGGTACAATGAGCAGTTCTTC. Translation: CASSPGLAGGRYNEQFF.

This sequence joins TRBV28 and TRBJ2-7; 9 positions agree with TRBD1. This CDR3 comprises 16 residues. Germline V gene lookup returns CDR1 MDHEN and CDR2 SYDVKM. V shed 3 bases, J shed 5 bases, and the junction held 11 bases outside the gene matches. The CDR3 loop reads CASSFPRDRAPHEQYF. In nucleotides, the CDR3 is TGTGCCAGCAGTTTCCCCCGGGACAGGGCTCCCCACGAGCAGTACTTC.

The chain combines TRBV3-1 (or the pseudogene TRBV3-2) with TRBJ2-7; D gene uncertain. The germline V gene has CDR1 LGHDT and CDR2 YNNKEL (reference sequence). The CDR3 is made up of 12 amino acids. V dropped 0 bases and J dropped 6 bases, with 6 bases sitting between them. CDR3 protein: CASSQEGFEQYF. Here the CDR3 DNA reads TGTGCCAGCAGCCAAGAGGGGTTCGAGCAGTACTTC.

The rearrangement links TRBV5-1 to TRBJ1-6, with 9 bases identical to TRBD1. The CDR3 totals 14 residues. The germline CDR1 and CDR2 sequences are SGHRS and YFSETQ. Unmatched junction bases numbered 6, after V lost 4 bases and J lost 10 bases. CDR3 nucleotides: TGCGCCAGCAGCACGACAGGGGGTTCCTCACCCCTCCACTTT. Residues: CASSTTGGSSPLHF.

V gene TRBV10-3 combines with J gene TRBJ2-5, with 7 bases lining up with TRBD2. V lost 6 bases to trimming and J lost 2 bases; unmatched junction nucleotides: 18. In germline, CDR1 is ENHRY, CDR2 SYGVKD. The CDR3 is 18 amino acids. DNA of the CDR3: TGTGCCATCAGACCTTCTAGCGGATACGAGGGGTTACAAGAGACCCAGTACTTC. Protein sequence: CAIRPSSGYEGLQETQYF.

The J gene is TRBJ2-2, the V gene TRBV7-2; 7 bases line up with TRBD1. V dropped 4 bases and J dropped 9; count of bases not matched to a gene: 5. In germline, CDR1 is SGHTA, CDR2 FQGNSA. CDR3 length equals 13 residues. The CDR3 reads CASSSQGVRELFF. CDR3 bases: TGTGCCAGCAGCTCCCAGGGGGTCCGGGAGCTGTTTTTT.

The rearrangement links TRBV15 to TRBJ2-2; tentatively, D is TRBD1 (6 bases). The V end lost 3 bases, the J end lost 3 bases, and 14 bases lay between the germline ends. This CDR3 comprises 16 residues. From germline, CDR1 is LNHNV and CDR2 YYDKDF (reference sequence). The CDR3 loop reads CATSSSGTGYTGELFF. CDR3 nucleotide sequence: TGTGCCACCAGCAGTAGTGGTACAGGGTACACCGGGGAGCTGTTTTTT.

J is TRBJ1-6 and V is TRBV11-2; a weak D match, TRBD1 (6 bases). The CDR3 is made up of 14 amino acids. Germline CDR1 reads SGHAT; CDR2 reads FQNNGV. Trimming took off 3 bases at V and 6 bases at J, with 9 bases between the two ends. The CDR3 loop is CASSFNRANSPLHF. The DNA of the CDR3 is TGTGCCAGCAGCTTCAACAGGGCTAATTCACCCCTCCACTTT. The entire variable domain, with the rest obtained from reference TRBV11-2 and TRBJ1-6, is as follows: EAGVAQSPRYKIIEKRQSVAFWCNPISGHATLYWYQQILGQGPKLLIQFQNNGVVDDSQLPKDRFSAERLKGVDSTLKIQPAKLEDSAVYLCASSFNRANSPLHFGNGTRLTVT.

This sequence joins TRBV2 and TRBJ1-2, with 7 bases fitting TRBD1. V trimming: 3 bases; J trimming: 4 bases; junction bases outside the gene matches: 11. Germline CDR1 is SNHLY and CDR2 is FYNNEI. This CDR3 region has 16 residues. The CDR3 DNA sequence: TGTGCCAGCAGTGATAGAAGTAGGGGGGACAGCTATGGCTACACCTTC. It encodes CASSDRSRGDSYGYTF. Full variable domain (missing parts from reference TRBV2 and TRBJ1-2): EPEVTQTPSHQVTQMGQEVILRCVPISNHLYFYWYRQILGQKVEFLVSFYNNEISEKSEIFDDQFSVERPDGSNFTLKIRSTKLEDSAMYFCASSDRSRGDSYGYTFGSGTRLTVV.

This chain uses TRBV5-1 with TRBJ2-3; 9 nucleotides agree with TRBD2. The CDR3 sequence is 16 residues long. V lost 0 bases and J lost 2; bases outside the gene matches: 4. CDR1 and CDR2 from the germline V gene are SGHRS and YFSETQ. CDR3 nucleotide sequence: TGCGCCAGCAGCTTGGAGCTAGCGGGGACCACAGATACGCAGTATTTT. Translating it yields CASSLELAGTTDTQYF.

This clone was counted a single time. This rearrangement joins TRBV23-1 to TRBJ2-5; 7 nucleotides line up with TRBD1. TRBV23-1 has ORF status, its function being uncertain. V dropped 4 bases and J dropped 6; count of bases not matched to a gene: 5. The CDR3 covers 13 residues. This CDR3 is CASSLGGPQTQYF. The CDR3, as DNA: TGCGCCAGCAGTCTAGGGGGCCCCCAGACCCAGTACTTC.